This T cell receptor beta chain comes out of a study of OX40 agonist ivuxolimab in advanced cancers. Using immunoSEQ multiplex PCR, the repertoire was profiled, and TCRdb retains in-frame clones only, with some absent. Counted here are tens of thousands of clones, 80% to 90% occurring once; the ten biggest clones make up roughly an eighth. This clonotype originated in an adult with an advanced solid tumor such as melanoma, head and neck, liver or kidney cancer. The sample was CD4+ or CD8+ T cells sorted from blood, taken in a trial of the OX40 agonist ivuxolimab.

CDR3 region: CASSWVGPNTGELFF. CDR3 DNA: TGTGCCAGCAGTTGGGTGGGACCTAACACCGGGGAGCTGTTTTTT. The chain is built from TRBV27 and TRBJ2-2; D possibly uses TRBD1 or TRBD2 (5 bases each). Trimming took off 4 bases at V and 2 bases at J, with 11 bases between the two ends. This CDR3 has 15 amino acids. Germline V gene data show CDR1 as MNHEY and CDR2 as SMNVEV (reference sequence).